One TCR beta chain is described in this entry. Its antigen is undetermined. The data were obtained in a study of OX40 agonist ivuxolimab in advanced cancers. Across the study: Prior checkpoint blockade (anti-PD-1, anti-PD-L1 or anti-CTLA-4) was permitted; approximately 44% had it. Study-wide results and caveats: Relative to CD4+, CD8+ T cells held more expanded clones on average. Clonal expansion by week 6 occurred in CD4+ and CD8+ blood T cells (at 0.1 to 3.0 mg/kg).

Researchers took blood at baseline, on cycle 4 day 1, and on cycle 7 day 1. This CDR3 is 16 amino acids long. The V gene's germline CDR1 is LNHDA and CDR2 SQIVND (reference sequence). Trimming removed 6 bases from V and 5 bases from J; junction bases left unmatched: 11. TCRdb's table, derived via immunoSEQ multiplex PCR, lists solely in-frame clones and lacks some. The sample contains about 61,000 clones, about 85% of which appear only once. The source material was CD4+ or CD8+ T cells sorted from blood, sampled in a trial of the OX40 agonist ivuxolimab. The chain uses TRBV19 and TRBJ2-2; 8 nucleotides line up with TRBD2. The origin of this receptor is an adult with an advanced solid tumor such as melanoma, head and neck, liver or kidney cancer. CDR3 bases: TGTGCCAGTAGCACCGACCCCCGCGGGGGGACCGGGGAGCTGTTTTTT. Translated, it gives CASSTDPRGGTGELFF. The complete variable domain, with remaining parts taken from reference TRBV19 and TRBJ2-2, reads DGGITQSPKYLFRKEGQNVTLSCEQNLNHDAMYWYRQDPGQGLRLIYYSQIVNDFQKGDIAEGYSVSREKKESFPLTVTSAQKNPTAFYLCASSTDPRGGTGELFFGEGSRLTVL.